This T cell receptor (beta chain) was recorded in a study of CDR3 diversity in severe acne. Looked up from germline, CDR1 is ENHRY and CDR2 is SYGVKD. With 3 bases removed from V and 4 bases from J, the gap between germline ends came to 14 bases. The CDR3 covers 15 residues. From the PCR reads, TCRdb called clonotypes with MiXCR, one entry per CDR3 protein. The data contain roughly 81,000 distinct CDR3 sequences, over 45% of them singletons. Sequenced: blood. This chain connects TRBV10-3 to TRBJ2-3; D unclear. The sequence was obtained from a male donor in good health, serving as a control. The DNA of the CDR3 is TGTGCCATCAGTGAAAAGGGCTCTCAGTCAGATACGCAGTATTTT. It is translated as CAISEKGSQSDTQYF.